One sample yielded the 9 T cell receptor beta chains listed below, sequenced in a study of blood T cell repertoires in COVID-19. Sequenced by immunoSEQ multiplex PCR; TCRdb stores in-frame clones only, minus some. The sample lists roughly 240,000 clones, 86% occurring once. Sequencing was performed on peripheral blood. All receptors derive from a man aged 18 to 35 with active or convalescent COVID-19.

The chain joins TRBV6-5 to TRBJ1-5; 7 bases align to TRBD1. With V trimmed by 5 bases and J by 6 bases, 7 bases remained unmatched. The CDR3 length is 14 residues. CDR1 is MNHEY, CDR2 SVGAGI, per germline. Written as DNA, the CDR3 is TGTGCCAGCAGTCAGACAGGGCCAAGTCAGCCCCAGCATTTT. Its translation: CASSQTGPSQPQHF.

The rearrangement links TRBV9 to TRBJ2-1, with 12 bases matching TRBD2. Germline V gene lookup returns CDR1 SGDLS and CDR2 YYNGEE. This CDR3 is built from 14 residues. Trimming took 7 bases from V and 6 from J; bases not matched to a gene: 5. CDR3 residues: CASSRTSGTNEQFF. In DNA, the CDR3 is TGTGCCAGCTCCCGGACTAGCGGGACCAATGAGCAGTTCTTC.

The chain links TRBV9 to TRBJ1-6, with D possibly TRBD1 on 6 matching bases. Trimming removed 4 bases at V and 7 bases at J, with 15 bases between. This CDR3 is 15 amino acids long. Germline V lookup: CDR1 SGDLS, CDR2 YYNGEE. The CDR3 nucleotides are TGTGCCAGCAGCCCACAGGGAATCTTAAATTCACCCCTCCACTTT. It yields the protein CASSPQGILNSPLHF.

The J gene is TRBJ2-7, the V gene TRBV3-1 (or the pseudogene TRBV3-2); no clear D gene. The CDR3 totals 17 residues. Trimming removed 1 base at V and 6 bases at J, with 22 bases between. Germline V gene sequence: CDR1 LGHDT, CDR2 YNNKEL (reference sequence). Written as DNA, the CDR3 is TGTGCCAGCAGCCAAGCAGGAAAAGGAAGGCCTCTACTCGAGCAGTACTTC. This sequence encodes CASSQAGKGRPLLEQYF.

Here the CDR3 reads CASSLVQGAPDTQYF. CDR3 sequence (DNA): TGTGCCAGCAGCCTAGTACAGGGGGCCCCAGATACGCAGTATTTT. The genes are TRBV3-1 (or the pseudogene TRBV3-2) and TRBJ2-3; 9 positions agree with TRBD1. The germline V gene has CDR1 LGHDT and CDR2 YNNKEL (reference sequence). The trim removed 4 bases at V and 4 bases at J, leaving 6 bases unmatched. This CDR3 is built from 15 residues.

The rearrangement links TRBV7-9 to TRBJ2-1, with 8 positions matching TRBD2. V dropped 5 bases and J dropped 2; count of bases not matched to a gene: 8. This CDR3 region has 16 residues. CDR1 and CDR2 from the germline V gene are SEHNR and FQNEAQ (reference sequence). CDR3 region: CASSTWTSPTYNEQFF. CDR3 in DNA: TGTGCCAGCAGCACGTGGACTAGCCCAACCTACAATGAGCAGTTCTTC.

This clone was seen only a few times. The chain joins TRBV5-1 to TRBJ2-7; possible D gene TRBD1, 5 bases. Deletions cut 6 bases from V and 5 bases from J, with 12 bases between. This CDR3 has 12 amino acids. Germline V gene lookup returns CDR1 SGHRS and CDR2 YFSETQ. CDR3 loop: CASKEQDHEQYF. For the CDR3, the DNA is TGCGCCAGCAAGGAACAGGACCACGAGCAGTACTTC.

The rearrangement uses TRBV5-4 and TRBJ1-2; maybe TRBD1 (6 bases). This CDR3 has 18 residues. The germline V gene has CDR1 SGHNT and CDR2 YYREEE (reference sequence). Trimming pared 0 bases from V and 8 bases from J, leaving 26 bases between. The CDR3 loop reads CASSLGGLGGASSYGYTF. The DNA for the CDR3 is TGTGCCAGCAGCTTGGGGGGGCTTGGGGGCGCTTCGTCGTACGGCTACACCTTC.

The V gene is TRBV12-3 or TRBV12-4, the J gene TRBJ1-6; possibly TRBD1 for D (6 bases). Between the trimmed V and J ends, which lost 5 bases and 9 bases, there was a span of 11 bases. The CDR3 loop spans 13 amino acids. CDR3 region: CASSVDRPSPLHF. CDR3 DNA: TGTGCCAGCAGTGTAGACAGGCCTTCACCCCTCCACTTT.